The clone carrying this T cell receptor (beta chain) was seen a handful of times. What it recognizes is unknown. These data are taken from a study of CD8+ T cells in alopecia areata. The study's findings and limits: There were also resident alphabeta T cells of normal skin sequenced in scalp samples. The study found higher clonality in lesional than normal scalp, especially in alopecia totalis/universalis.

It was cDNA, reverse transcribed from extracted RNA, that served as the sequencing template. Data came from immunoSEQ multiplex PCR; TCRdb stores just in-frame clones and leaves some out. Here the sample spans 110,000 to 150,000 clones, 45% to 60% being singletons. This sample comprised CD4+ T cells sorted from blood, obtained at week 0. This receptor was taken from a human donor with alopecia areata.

CDR3 loop: CASSPLSAGANVLTF. The CDR3, as DNA: TGTGCCAGCTCACCCCTCTCCGCCGGGGCCAACGTCCTGACTTTC. The genes are TRBV18 and TRBJ2-6, with D uncertain. The germline CDR1 and CDR2 sequences are KGHSH and LQKENI. V was shortened by 3 bases and J by 4 bases, with 10 bases between the two germline ends. CDR3 length: 15 residues.